Listed below are T cell receptor beta chains from one sample, sequenced in a study of T-cell reconstitution after alpha-beta-depleted transplantation in children. From the PCR reads, TCRdb called clonotypes with MiXCR, one entry per CDR3 protein. This table holds a few hundred thousand distinct CDR3 sequences, approximately 9.8% found once. The sequences come from PBMCs from the stem cell graft donor, collected from the stem cell graft. The receptors derive from a human donor who donated a stem cell graft to a child with SCID. Each CDR3 is given with its conserved first and last residue. A D gene is named only where the DNA matches it firmly. Some rows mark clone size as missing; the rest say once, few, many or name a class of expanded clone.

D	V	J	size	CDR3	DNA
NA	TRBV18	TRBJ1-3	NA	CASSSLAGSGNTIYF	TGTGCCAGCTCATCACTGGCAGGGTCTGGAAACACCATATATTTT
NA	TRBV20-1	TRBJ2-2	NA	CSARDTKGTSTGELFF	TGCAGTGCTAGAGATACGAAAGGGACGAGCACCGGGGAGCTGTTTTTT
NA	TRBV4-1	TRBJ1-1	once	CASCQVKSGQNPEAFF	TGCGCCAGCTGCCAAGTGAAAAGCGGCCAAAACCCTGAAGCGTTCTTT
NA	TRBV28	TRBJ2-7	many	CASSSGQLLREQYF	TGTGCCAGCAGTTCTGGACAGCTCCTCAGGGAGCAGTACTTC
TRBD1	TRBV12-3/TRBV12-4	TRBJ2-1	many	CASRRDREIYNEQFF	TGTGCCAGCAGGAGGGACAGGGAGATCTACAATGAGCAGTTCTTC
NA	TRBV10-2	TRBJ2-7	NA	CASGPRVVREQYF	TGCGCCAGCGGCCCCAGGGTGGTCAGGGAGCAGTACTTC
NA	TRBV7-3	TRBJ2-3	many	CASSPTGGGLTDTQYF	TGTGCCAGCAGCCCGACCGGAGGTGGGTTGACAGATACGCAGTATTTT
NA	TRBV10-3	TRBJ1-2	many	CAISESYGYTF	TGTGCCATCAGTGAGTCCTATGGCTACACCTTC
TRBD2	TRBV5-1	TRBJ2-1	many	CASSSDQTSGGEQFF	TGCGCCAGCAGCTCGGACCAAACTAGCGGGGGTGAGCAGTTCTTC
NA	TRBV14	TRBJ1-2	many	CASSQDPRFNYGYTF	TGTGCCAGCAGCCAAGACCCACGGTTCAACTATGGCTACACCTTC
NA	TRBV7-8	TRBJ1-3	many	CASSSGYRTAGNTIYF	TGTGCCAGCAGCTCTGGTTACAGGACAGCTGGAAACACCATATATTTT
NA	TRBV5-1	TRBJ1-1	many	CASSTDGNTEAFF	TGCGCCAGCAGCACCGACGGGAACACTGAAGCTTTCTTT
NA	TRBV3-1	TRBJ2-3	many	CASSQNPWGEGVVDTQYF	TGTGCCAGCAGCCAGAACCCCTGGGGGGAGGGGGTAGTGGATACGCAGTATTTT
TRBD1	TRBV20-1	TRBJ1-2	NA	CSARDRQGFGYTF	TGCAGTGCTAGAGATCGACAGGGGTTTGGCTACACCTTC
NA	TRBV19	TRBJ2-1	NA	CASSIGGGPTYNEQFF	TGTGCCAGTAGTATAGGAGGGGGGCCTACCTACAATGAGCAGTTCTTC
NA	TRBV5-1	TRBJ1-2	many	CASSLGGSNYGYTF	TGCGCCAGCAGCTTGGGTGGCAGTAACTATGGCTACACCTTC
TRBD1	TRBV20-1	TRBJ1-2	many	CSARVPDRGREDYGYTF	TGCAGTGCTAGAGTCCCGGACAGGGGGAGGGAGGACTATGGCTACACCTTC
NA	TRBV5-1	TRBJ1-5	many	CASSLGAGNQEPQHF	TGCGCCAGCAGCTTGGGGGCAGGGAATCAAGAGCCCCAGCATTTT
TRBD1	TRBV30	TRBJ1-1	many	CAWTRQGATEAFF	TGTGCCTGGACTAGACAGGGGGCAACTGAAGCTTTCTTT
TRBD1	TRBV5-1	TRBJ1-1	many	CASSLDRGLRNTEAFF	TGCGCCAGCAGCCTGGACAGGGGGCTGAGGAACACTGAAGCTTTCTTT
NA	TRBV10-1	TRBJ1-6	many	CASSGGRDYNSPLHF	TGCGCCAGCAGTGGGGGACGGGACTATAATTCACCCCTCCACTTT
NA	TRBV7-6	TRBJ1-6	few	CASSLRRGSGNSPLHF	TGTGCCAGCAGCCTCCGGAGGGGGTCCGGTAATTCACCCCTCCACTTT
NA	TRBV5-5	TRBJ1-5	many	CASRPGNSNQPQHF	TGTGCCAGCAGACCAGGGAATAGCAATCAGCCCCAGCATTTT
NA	TRBV27	TRBJ1-2	few	CASGSGDYGYTF	TGTGCCAGCGGCTCAGGGGATTACGGCTACACCTTC
NA	TRBV4-2	TRBJ2-7	NA	CAMGPGLGCYEQYF	TGTGCCATGGGCCCCGGGCTAGGCTGCTACGAGCAGTACTTC
NA	TRBV7-2	TRBJ2-2	many	CASSLEVGVAGELFF	TGTGCCAGCAGCTTAGAGGTGGGGGTGGCCGGGGAGCTGTTTTTT
NA	TRBV5-1	TRBJ1-6	many	CASSLTGDALHF	TGCGCCAGCAGCTTAACAGGCGATGCCCTCCACTTT
TRBD1	TRBV6-2/TRBV6-3	TRBJ1-2	many	CASSWGQDPSGYTF	TGTGCCAGCAGTTGGGGACAGGACCCTTCTGGCTACACCTTC
NA	TRBV7-8	TRBJ2-2	many	CASSLAVTGELFF	TGTGCCAGCAGCTTAGCAGTTACCGGGGAGCTGTTTTTT
TRBD2	TRBV7-9	TRBJ2-1	many	CASSRGGIRRDNEQFF	TGTGCCAGCAGCCGGGGAGGGATTAGACGGGACAATGAGCAGTTCTTC
TRBD1	TRBV3-1	TRBJ2-5	few	CASSPWDRQETQYF	TGTGCCAGCAGCCCCTGGGACAGACAAGAGACCCAGTACTTC
NA	TRBV12-3/TRBV12-4	TRBJ1-2	many	CASSLHQGPNYGYTF	TGTGCCAGCAGTTTACATCAGGGGCCGAACTATGGCTACACCTTC
TRBD1	TRBV11-2	TRBJ1-2	few	CASSLDAGTGPYGYTF	TGTGCCAGCAGCTTAGACGCCGGGACAGGGCCCTATGGCTACACCTTC
NA	TRBV5-1	TRBJ1-1	many	CASTRTGNTEAFF	TGCGCCAGCACCCGGACGGGGAACACTGAAGCTTTCTTT
TRBD1	TRBV6-1	TRBJ2-2	many	CASARGLTGELFF	TGTGCCAGCGCAAGGGGGCTTACCGGGGAGCTGTTTTTT
NA	TRBV12-3/TRBV12-4	TRBJ2-5	many	CASRERTETQYF	TGTGCCAGCCGGGAGAGGACAGAGACCCAGTACTTC
NA	TRBV5-1	TRBJ2-3	many	CASSLVGTSGDTQYF	TGCGCCAGCAGCTTGGTTGGGACTTCGGGGGATACGCAGTATTTT
TRBD2	TRBV7-8	TRBJ2-2	many	CASDSLAGGNTGELFF	TGTGCCAGTGACTCCCTTGCGGGGGGGAACACCGGGGAGCTGTTTTTT
TRBD2	TRBV5-1	TRBJ2-1	many	CASSLGLAGGLSDEQFF	TGCGCCAGCAGCTTGGGTTTAGCGGGGGGTCTGAGCGATGAGCAGTTCTTC
NA	TRBV6-1	TRBJ2-3	few	CASRRDGGTDTQYF	TGTGCCAGCAGGAGGGACGGAGGCACAGATACGCAGTATTTT
NA	TRBV11-2	TRBJ2-7	many	CASSPGGFLSYEQYF	TGTGCCAGCAGCCCCGGAGGTTTTCTCTCCTACGAGCAGTACTTC
TRBD1	TRBV27	TRBJ1-6	many	CASSYTGAPLHF	TGTGCCAGCAGTTACACAGGGGCACCCCTCCACTTT
TRBD1	TRBV28	TRBJ2-7	many	CASSPRTGGAYEQYF	TGTGCCAGCAGCCCCAGGACAGGGGGAGCTTACGAGCAGTACTTC
TRBD1	TRBV12-3/TRBV12-4	TRBJ1-1	many	CASSPLRQGNTEAFF	TGTGCCAGCAGTCCACTCCGACAGGGGAACACTGAAGCTTTCTTT
NA	TRBV7-9	TRBJ2-2	many	CASSSSGANTGELFF	TGTGCCAGCAGCTCATCAGGGGCCAACACCGGGGAGCTGTTTTTT
TRBD1	TRBV5-1	TRBJ2-5	NA	CASSLLPGRGRSGTQYF	TGCGCCAGCAGCTTGCTACCGGGCAGGGGGCGTAGCGGGACCCAGTACTTC
TRBD2	TRBV7-2	TRBJ2-3	many	CASSGTGGTQYF	TGTGCCAGCAGCGGTACGGGAGGTACGCAGTATTTT
NA	TRBV5-1	TRBJ2-3	many	CASTDPLNDSTDTQYF	TGCGCCAGCACCGACCCCCTGAATGATAGCACAGATACGCAGTATTTT
NA	TRBV18	TRBJ1-4	many	CASSPRAGGNEKLFF	TGTGCCAGCTCACCACGGGCGGGAGGTAATGAAAAACTGTTTTTT
NA	TRBV7-9	TRBJ1-1	many	CASSLGQVYSLNTEAFF	TGTGCCAGCAGCTTAGGTCAGGTCTACAGTTTAAACACTGAAGCTTTCTTT